Following are 26 T cell receptor beta chains from one sample sequenced in a study of cytomegalovirus exposure and HLA in healthy donors listed by TCRdb under 2017. The library was produced with the immunoSEQ multiplex PCR assay. For the multiplex PCR, a mixture combining 60 forward primers for TCR Vbeta segments and 13 reverse primers for TCR Jbeta segments was used. Entries here come from immuneACCESS through TCRdb and include only in-frame sequences with V and J called. Some clones fail to appear in such tables; in the studies checked, an unresolved V gene covers under half of the shortfall, and the cause of the remainder is unknown. Recorded for this sample are 120,000 or so clones; over 65% of them occurred a single time. The top ten clones comprise approximately 3.9% of the sample. The sequenced material came from PBMCs. The receptors stem from a man aged 35 to 55 in good health and CMV-seropositive.

This chain uses TRBV4-2 with TRBJ2-7; 7 bases are a match to TRBD1. Losses at the gene ends were 4 bases for V and 1 base for J; bases not matched to a gene: 13. In germline, CDR1 is LGHNA, CDR2 YNFKEQ. CDR3 length: 17 residues. CDR3 nucleotides: TGTGCCAGCAGCCCCAATCAGGACAGGTCAATTTCCTACGAGCAGTACTTC. It translates to CASSPNQDRSISYEQYF.

The CDR3 coding sequence is TGTGCCAGCATTCGGACAGGCACCGGGGAGCTGTTTTTT. It specifies CASIRTGTGELFF. The chain uses TRBV6-5 and TRBJ2-2; TRBD1 matches 7 bases. Germline lookup yields CDR1 MNHEY and CDR2 SVGAGI. This CDR3 comprises 13 residues. V trimming: 7 bases; J trimming: 4 bases; junction bases outside the gene matches: 3.

The CDR3 here is CASMDRGVGGANVLTF. The CDR3 region has the DNA TGTGCCAGCATGGACAGGGGAGTAGGTGGGGCCAACGTCCTGACTTTC. The V call is TRBV28, the J call TRBJ2-6; 9 nucleotides match TRBD1. CDR1 and CDR2 (germline): MDHEN, SYDVKM. V lost 7 bases and J lost 3; bases outside the gene matches: 7. The CDR3 length is 16 residues.

The genes are TRBV5-6 and TRBJ1-5; D gene uncertain. The CDR3 covers 16 residues. CDR1 is SGHDT and CDR2 is YYEEEE in the germline V gene. Trimming took off 3 bases at V and 1 base at J, with 14 bases between the two ends. The CDR3 sequence is CASSYFTDLSNQPQHF. In DNA form, the CDR3 reads TGTGCCAGCAGCTATTTTACAGATTTAAGCAATCAGCCCCAGCATTTT.

This chain joins TRBV6-6 and TRBJ2-7; a weak D match, TRBD2 (5 bases). This CDR3 spans 15 amino acids. Looked up from germline, CDR1 is MNHNY and CDR2 is SVGAGI (reference sequence). Trimming removed 6 bases from V and 2 bases from J, with 17 bases in between. CDR3 DNA sequence: TGTGCCAGCAGGCAAGCAACGTTCGGGACCTACGAGCAGTACTTC. Its translation: CASRQATFGTYEQYF.

V usage is TRBV2 and J usage is TRBJ2-5; TRBD2 might be the D (6 bases). The CDR3 runs to 11 residues. Trimming removed 8 bases from V and 5 bases from J, with 9 bases in between. Germline V gives CDR1 SNHLY, CDR2 FYNNEI. The CDR3, as DNA: TGTGCCAGCTGGGAGGACGAGACCCAGTACTTC. Amino acid sequence: CASWEDETQYF.

This clone appeared once. V and J are TRBV4-1 and TRBJ2-7; TRBD2 aligns across 12 bases. The V segment lost 6 bases and the J segment 7 bases; nucleotides outside the gene matches: 10. This CDR3 comprises 15 residues. Germline V lookup: CDR1 MGHRA, CDR2 YSYEKL. The CDR3 DNA reads TGCGCCAGCAGTGACACCCCTAGCGGGAGGGGTGAGCAGTACTTC. Protein product: CASSDTPSGRGEQYF.

The chain joins TRBV6-1 to TRBJ1-5, with D tentatively TRBD1 (6 bases). The CDR3 sequence is 19 residues long. Trimming removed 2 bases at V and 0 bases at J, with 20 bases between. Germline loops: CDR1 MNHNS, CDR2 SASEGT. The CDR3 DNA reads as TGTGCCAGCAGTGAAAGAGGGGGACCTAGGGATTATAGCAATCAGCCCCAGCATTTT. This encodes CASSERGGPRDYSNQPQHF.

CDR3 in amino acids: CASGRTETDTQYF. The CDR3 nucleotides read TGTGCCAGCGGCAGGACAGAGACAGATACGCAGTATTTT. The V and J genes are TRBV6-6 and TRBJ2-3; possibly TRBD1 for D (6 bases). The CDR3 loop spans 13 amino acids. Trimming left V 8 bases short and J 3 bases short, with 12 bases between. Germline V gene data show CDR1 as MNHNY and CDR2 as SVGAGI (reference sequence).

Written as DNA, the CDR3 is TGCGCCAGCAGCTCCGGGACAGGGACCTCTAATGAAAAACTGTTTTTT. It is translated as CASSSGTGTSNEKLFF. The chain uses TRBV5-1 and TRBJ1-4, with TRBD1 matching 9 bases. This CDR3 has 16 residues. V gave up 3 bases and J gave up 3 bases; unmatched junction bases: 6. Germline assignment: CDR1 SGHRS and CDR2 YFSETQ.

The chain is built from TRBV6-6 and TRBJ1-5, with D uncertain. Germline V CDR1 and CDR2: MNHNY, SVGAGI (reference sequence). This CDR3 region has 14 residues. Trimming stripped 6 bases from V and 7 bases from J, with 16 bases between. CDR3 coding DNA: TGTGCCAGCAGCCCGGGAGGAAGAGGGCAGCCCCAGCATTTT. It specifies CASSPGGRGQPQHF.

This clone was observed a few times. The gene calls are TRBV30 and TRBJ2-1, with 9 bases that match TRBD2. The CDR3 spans 14 residues. Germline lookup yields CDR1 GTSNPN and CDR2 SVGIG (reference sequence). After removal of 2 bases from V and 7 bases from J, the junction contained 6 bases not matched to a gene. CDR3 DNA sequence: TGTGCCTGGAGTCCGGGACTAGCTTCAAATGAGCAGTTCTTC. Its translation is CAWSPGLASNEQFF.

Comment on this clone: Its ends do not fully match the called genes, so a read error is possible. V usage is TRBV7-7 and J usage is TRBJ2-1; 14 bases fit TRBD2. The CDR3 consists of 15 residues. Germline lookup yields CDR1 SSHAT and CDR2 FNYEAQ (reference sequence). CDR3 nucleotides: TGTGCTAGCAGCGCGGGACTAGCGGGAGCCGATGAGCAGTTCTTC. Its protein product is CASSAGLAGADEQFF.

The chain uses TRBV19 and TRBJ1-1; D call uncertain. CDR3 length: 13 amino acids. CDR1 and CDR2 from the germline V gene are LNHDA and SQIVND (reference sequence). V lost 10 bases, J lost 1 base, and 13 bases lay in between. The CDR3 bases are TGTGCCACCTCAGAACAGTGGAACACTGAAGCTTTCTTT. Its translation: CATSEQWNTEAFF.

The V call is TRBV2, the J call TRBJ2-1, with 10 bases identical to TRBD2. V lost 5 bases, J lost 2 bases, and 6 bases stayed unmatched. This CDR3 comprises 16 residues. Germline lookup yields CDR1 SNHLY and CDR2 FYNNEI. CDR3 region: CASSRLAGETYNEQFF. For the CDR3, the DNA is TGTGCCAGCAGTCGGCTAGCGGGGGAGACCTACAATGAGCAGTTCTTC.

This chain links TRBV20-1 with TRBJ2-1; D is perhaps TRBD1 (5 bases). V lost 0 bases and J lost 10, with 7 bases in between. This CDR3 spans 11 amino acids. Looked up from germline, CDR1 is DFQATT and CDR2 is SNEGSKA (reference sequence). The CDR3 reads CSARDRTEQFF. The CDR3, as DNA: TGCAGTGCTAGAGACCGGACAGAGCAGTTCTTC.

This clone has more than one count but fewer than ten. This chain uses TRBV18 with TRBJ1-1; possibly TRBD1 for D (6 bases). V was clipped by 3 bases and J by 4 bases, with 15 bases between them. The CDR3 totals 15 residues. Germline CDR1 is KGHSH and CDR2 is LQKENI. CDR3 sequence (DNA): TGTGCCAGCTCACCTCAACAGGGAGAGGGCACTGAAGCTTTCTTT. It specifies CASSPQQGEGTEAFF.

V and J are TRBV29-1 and TRBJ2-1; 11 nucleotides agree with TRBD2. V lost 1 base and J lost 1; bases outside the gene matches: 0. The germline CDR1 and CDR2 sequences are SQVTM and ANQGSEA. This CDR3 contains 15 residues. CDR3: CSVEGLAGSYNEQFF. The CDR3 DNA is TGCAGCGTTGAAGGACTAGCGGGGTCCTACAATGAGCAGTTCTTC.

The gene calls are TRBV9 and TRBJ1-6; TRBD1 agrees at 7 bases. The junction had 1 base not matched to a gene; V was cut back by 3 bases and J by 1 base. The CDR3 sequence is 15 residues long. From germline, CDR1 is SGDLS and CDR2 YYNGEE. The CDR3, as DNA: TGTGCCAGCAGCGAGACAGGGTCCTATAATTCACCCCTCCACTTT. It specifies CASSETGSYNSPLHF.

This chain joins TRBV18 and TRBJ2-5; 10 nucleotides line up with TRBD2. Germline CDR1 KGHSH, CDR2 LQKENI. The V gene end was trimmed by 4 bases and the J gene end by 3 bases; junction bases not matched to a gene: 5. The CDR3 covers 15 residues. The CDR3 DNA follows: TGTGCCAGCTCACTAACCGGGACTAGCGAAGAGACCCAGTACTTC. This sequence encodes CASSLTGTSEETQYF.

The chain couples TRBV5-6 to TRBJ1-1; the match to TRBD1 covers 8 bases. J lost 5 bases, V lost 1 base, and 7 bases had no gene match. The CDR3 length is 15 residues. Germline CDR1 reads SGHDT; CDR2 reads YYEEEE. The CDR3 nucleotides are TGTGCCAGCAGCTTGCCAGGGGGCCGGTATACTGAAGCTTTCTTT. Its protein is CASSLPGGRYTEAFF.

This chain uses TRBV6-1 with TRBJ2-5; 10 bases fit TRBD2. Trimming removed 11 bases from V and 1 base from J; junction bases left unmatched: 7. The CDR3 loop spans 14 amino acids. The germline CDR1 and CDR2 sequences are MNHNS and SASEGT. As DNA, the CDR3 is TGTGCCGCCCAAGCGGGGGGGTCCCAAGAGACCCAGTACTTC. Its protein is CAAQAGGSQETQYF.

CDR3 nucleotides: TGTGCCAGCAGTTTGCCGGCAGGGCTAAACCAAGAGACCCAGTACTTC. It translates to CASSLPAGLNQETQYF. The chain recombines TRBV28 with TRBJ2-5; perhaps TRBD1 as D (5 bases). Germline lookup yields CDR1 MDHEN and CDR2 SYDVKM. The length of the CDR3 is 16 residues. The V end was cut by 3 bases, the J end by 0 bases, with 14 bases between.

This chain uses TRBV15 with TRBJ2-7; D perhaps matches TRBD1 (5 bases). The CDR3 loop spans 12 amino acids. Per the germline V gene, CDR1 is LNHNV and CDR2 is YYDKDF (reference sequence). Trimming stripped 1 base from V and 4 bases from J, with 5 bases between. Here the CDR3 reads CATSRGQYEQYF. The CDR3 nucleotides read TGTGCCACCAGCAGAGGACAGTACGAGCAGTACTTC.

This rearrangement joins TRBV11-3 to TRBJ2-5; D may be TRBD2 (6 bases). Per the germline V gene, CDR1 is SGHNT and CDR2 is YENEEA. CDR3 length: 14 amino acids. V was pared by 5 bases and J by 1 base, with 11 bases between. The chain's CDR3 is CASSARRGQETQYF. In DNA, the CDR3 is TGTGCCAGCAGCGCTCGGCGGGGCCAAGAGACCCAGTACTTC.

In this sample, this clone turned up a few times. This sequence joins TRBV28 and TRBJ2-7; the match to TRBD2 covers 10 bases. V was clipped by 6 bases and J by 2 bases; unmatched bases: 7. There are 15 residues in the CDR3. Germline V gene sequence: CDR1 MDHEN, CDR2 SYDVKM. CDR3 nucleotide sequence: TGTGCCAGCAGCCCCGCTCTAGCGGGGGCCTACGAGCAGTACTTC. Protein sequence: CASSPALAGAYEQYF.